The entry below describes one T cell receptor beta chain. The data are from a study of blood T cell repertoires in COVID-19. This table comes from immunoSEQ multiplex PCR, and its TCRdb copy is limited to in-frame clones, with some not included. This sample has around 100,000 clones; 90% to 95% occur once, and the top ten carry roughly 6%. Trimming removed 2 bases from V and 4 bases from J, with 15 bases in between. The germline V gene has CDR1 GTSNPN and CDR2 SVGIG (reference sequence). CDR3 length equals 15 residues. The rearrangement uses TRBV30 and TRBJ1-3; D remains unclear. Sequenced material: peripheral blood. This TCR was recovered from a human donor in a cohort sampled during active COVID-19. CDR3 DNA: TGTGCCTGGAGTTTCGCCGGGAGTCTGGGAAACACCATATATTTT. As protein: CAWSFAGSLGNTIYF.